The 19 T cell receptor beta chains below come from one sample, sequenced in a study of cytomegalovirus exposure and HLA in healthy donors. Data came from immunoSEQ multiplex PCR; TCRdb stores just in-frame clones and leaves some out. The sample records roughly 47,000 clones, approximately 93% being singletons. Sequenced input: PBMCs. These receptors came from a woman under 30 in good health and CMV-seronegative.

J is TRBJ1-2 and V is TRBV7-2; D ambiguous. The length of the CDR3 is 14 residues. V lost 4 bases to trimming and J lost 4 bases, with 13 bases between them. The germline V gene encodes CDR1 SGHTA and CDR2 FQGNSA. Here the CDR3 reads CASSSFGSTYGYTF. DNA for the CDR3: TGTGCCAGCAGCTCCTTCGGTAGTACCTATGGCTACACCTTC.

The chain carries TRBV21-1 and TRBJ1-5; no DNA check was done on the table's D call, TRBD1. TRBV21-1 counts as a pseudogene. The length of the CDR3 is 15 residues. The CDR3 spells CASSISHRKVQPQHF. As DNA, the CDR3 is TGTGCCAGCAGCATATCTCACAGAAAGGTACAGCCCCAGCATTTT.

The chain combines TRBV28 with TRBJ1-2, with 8 bases lining up with TRBD1. The CDR3 has 15 amino acids. The ends lost 6 bases at V and 4 bases at J; junction bases unmatched: 10. The germline V gene has CDR1 MDHEN and CDR2 SYDVKM. The CDR3 protein is CASSTPGQVIYGYTF. The CDR3 DNA reads as TGTGCCAGCAGCACTCCGGGACAGGTGATCTATGGCTACACCTTC.

The chain carries TRBV7-9 and TRBJ2-7; 9 nucleotides align to TRBD1. The CDR3 spans 14 residues. Trimming removed 5 bases from V and 2 bases from J; junction bases left unmatched: 4. The germline gives CDR1 SEHNR, CDR2 FQNEAQ (reference sequence). CDR3 in DNA: TGTGCCAGCAGCCCGGGACAGGGAACCTACGAGCAGTACTTC. Its translation is CASSPGQGTYEQYF.

This sequence joins TRBV28 and TRBJ1-3, with D unresolved. The CDR3 spans 17 residues. Germline CDR1 is MDHEN and CDR2 is SYDVKM. Trimming cost V 4 bases and J 3 bases, with 19 bases left between them. The CDR3 loop is CASSSIPGIEGGNTIYF. CDR3 bases: TGTGCCAGCAGTTCCATCCCCGGCATCGAGGGTGGAAACACCATATATTTT. Complete variable domain (other parts from reference TRBV28 and TRBJ1-3): DVKVTQSSRYLVKRTGEKVFLECVQDMDHENMFWYRQDPGLGLRLIYFSYDVKMKEKGDIPEGYSVSREKKERFSLILESASTNQTSMYLCASSSIPGIEGGNTIYFGEGSWLTVV.

This chain joins TRBV12-2 and TRBJ1-1. TRBV12-2 is an annotated pseudogene. The CDR3 sequence is 15 residues long. This CDR3 is CASRSLGGRNTEAFF. In nucleotides, the CDR3 is TGTGCAAGTCGCTCCCTGGGAGGGAGGAACACTGAAGCTTTCTTT.

In nucleotides, the CDR3 is TGTGCCAGCAGTTTTAAGAGCTTGGGGACCCCCGGGAGGGGTGAGCAGTTCTTC. It specifies CASSFKSLGTPGRGEQFF. V is TRBV28 and J is TRBJ2-1; TRBD2 matches at 8 bases. CDR1 is MDHEN, CDR2 SYDVKM, per germline. Trimming took 3 bases from V and 9 from J; bases not matched to a gene: 19. This CDR3 comprises 18 residues. Together with reference TRBV28 and TRBJ2-1, the CDR3 gives the full variable domain: DVKVTQSSRYLVKRTGEKVFLECVQDMDHENMFWYRQDPGLGLRLIYFSYDVKMKEKGDIPEGYSVSREKKERFSLILESASTNQTSMYLCASSFKSLGTPGRGEQFFGPGTRLTVL.

V is TRBV28 and J is TRBJ1-1; no firm D call. V shed 3 bases and J shed 2 bases, with 10 bases lying between them. CDR1 is MDHEN, CDR2 SYDVKM, per germline. The CDR3 length is 14 residues. The CDR3 coding sequence is TGTGCCAGCAGTTTCCCTACAGATAACACTGAAGCTTTCTTT. It is translated as CASSFPTDNTEAFF.

CDR3 residues: CASSEVGSHSSTLHF. In DNA form, the CDR3 reads TGTGCCAGCAGTGAAGTGGGCAGCCATTCCTCAACCCTCCACTTT. The rearrangement uses TRBV6-1 and TRBJ1-6; unclear D gene. Germline loops: CDR1 MNHNS, CDR2 SASEGT. This CDR3 is 15 amino acids long. V was shortened by 1 base and J by 14 bases, with 18 bases between the two germline ends.

V gene TRBV7-2 combines with J gene TRBJ2-7, with 9 bases fitting TRBD2. Germline CDR1 SGHTA, CDR2 FQGNSA. CDR3 length equals 16 residues. Losses at the gene ends were 5 bases for V and 4 bases for J; bases not matched to a gene: 12. The CDR3, as DNA: TGTGCCAGCAGCCCGATGGGTCAGACTAGCGGTTACGAGCAGTACTTC. Translation: CASSPMGQTSGYEQYF. The entire variable domain, with the rest obtained from reference TRBV7-2 and TRBJ2-7, is as follows: GAGVSQSPSNKVTEKGKDVELRCDPISGHTALYWYRQSLGQGLEFLIYFQGNSAPDKSGLPSDRFSAERTGGSVSTLTIQRTQQEDSAVYLCASSPMGQTSGYEQYFGPGTRLTVT.

This clone was observed a single time. The rearrangement joins TRBV28 to TRBJ2-3, with 12 nucleotides matching TRBD2. J lost 7 bases, V lost 7 bases, and 12 bases had no gene match. This CDR3 spans 16 amino acids. Germline V gene sequence: CDR1 MDHEN, CDR2 SYDVKM. Written as DNA, the CDR3 is TGTGCCAGCAATAGCTTCCTAGCGGGAGGGGTAAATACGCAGTATTTT. Translated, it gives CASNSFLAGGVNTQYF.

V and J are TRBV5-4 and TRBJ1-1; D unresolved. Germline values: CDR1 SGHNT, CDR2 YYREEE (reference sequence). The V end was cut by 8 bases, the J end by 3 bases, with 17 bases between. This CDR3 is 14 amino acids long. CDR3 residues: CARVEQPPDTEAFF. The CDR3 DNA reads as TGTGCCAGAGTAGAACAGCCACCTGACACTGAAGCTTTCTTT.

This rearrangement joins TRBV7-9 to TRBJ1-1; 7 nucleotides line up with TRBD1. Germline CDR1 SEHNR, CDR2 FQNEAQ (reference sequence). The CDR3 covers 14 residues. Trimming cost V 4 bases and J 7 bases; bases outside gene matches: 9. For the CDR3, the DNA is TGTGCCAGCAGCTCAGACAGGGACTTGATTGAAGCTTTCTTT. Protein product: CASSSDRDLIEAFF.

J is TRBJ2-7 and V is TRBV28, with 7 nucleotides matching TRBD2. The length of the CDR3 is 16 residues. The germline gives CDR1 MDHEN, CDR2 SYDVKM. The junction had 13 bases not matched to a gene; V was cut back by 5 bases and J by 3 bases. CDR3 amino acids: CASSPLVAGEYYEQYF. The CDR3 DNA reads TGTGCCAGCAGTCCCCTCGTGGCGGGGGAGTACTACGAGCAGTACTTC.

This chain links TRBV7-3 with TRBJ2-5; TRBD1 agrees at 8 bases. CDR1 SGHTA and CDR2 FQGTGA come from the germline V gene. The ends lost 5 bases at V and 7 bases at J; junction bases unmatched: 9. This CDR3 has 14 residues. CDR3 nucleotide sequence: TGTGCCAGCAGCCCGGGGACAGGTCAGGGGACCCAGTACTTC. Amino acids: CASSPGTGQGTQYF.

The chain couples TRBV6-5 to TRBJ2-7; 11 bases are shared with TRBD1. CDR1 and CDR2 (germline): MNHEY, SVGAGI. The J segment lost 9 bases and the V segment lost 6 bases, leaving 7 bases of the junction unmatched. The CDR3 is 13 residues long. CDR3 residues: CASSAGQGVGQYF. CDR3 bases: TGTGCCAGCAGCGCGGGACAGGGGGTAGGGCAGTACTTC.

This chain uses TRBV7-8 with TRBJ1-5, with D maybe TRBD1 (5 bases). This CDR3 is built from 13 residues. The V gene's germline CDR1 is SGHVS and CDR2 FQNEAQ. V gave up 2 bases and J gave up 7 bases, with 9 bases separating them. The CDR3 sequence is CASSLFGAQPQHF. CDR3 coding DNA: TGTGCCAGCAGCTTATTTGGGGCCCAGCCCCAGCATTTT.

J is TRBJ2-1 and V is TRBV19, with 14 bases identical to TRBD2. CDR3 size: 17 residues. The germline CDR1 and CDR2 sequences are LNHDA and SQIVND (reference sequence). V lost 6 bases to trimming and J lost 0 bases; unmatched junction nucleotides: 4. CDR3 sequence: CASSEGLAGDSYNEQFF. The CDR3, as DNA: TGTGCCAGTAGCGAGGGACTAGCGGGAGACTCCTACAATGAGCAGTTCTTC.

This clone was found a few times. The chain links TRBV6-4 to TRBJ2-1, with 13 bases that match TRBD2. This CDR3 region has 15 residues. V lost 6 bases to trimming and J lost 5 bases; unmatched junction nucleotides: 4. Germline-derived CDR1 and CDR2 are MRHNA and SNTAGT. CDR3 sequence (DNA): TGTGCCAGCAGCTCCGGGACTAGCGGGGACAATGAGCAGTTCTTC. Its protein product is CASSSGTSGDNEQFF.